This T cell receptor beta chain originates from a study of T cells expressing NK-cell markers. Study-level background: The authors sequenced eight donors, of whom seven were HCMV-seropositive and one was seronegative.

General study results and limits: The leading position in the CD3+CD56-NKG2C+ fraction of several donors also went to these clonotypes.

5'RACE template switching with UMIs generated TCR beta cDNA. Reprocessing the 5' RACE reads, TCRdb reports a single entry for every CDR3 protein and omits DNA. This sample's clone table lists tens of thousands of distinct CDR3 sequences. The germline V gene encodes CDR1 LGHDT and CDR2 YNNKEL (reference sequence). The CDR3 extends over 16 amino acids. Comment on this clonotype: What it binds is not known.

Sequenced: blood T cells: a sorted CD56 or NKG2C T cell subset, CD4+ or CD8+ T cells, or bulk PBMC T cells (not recorded which). The sequence was obtained from a woman aged 18 to 75 in good health. The chain recombines TRBV3-1 with TRBJ2-7; TCRdb picks TRBD2, but there is no DNA to check that call. The CDR3 loop reads CASSQPGTSKTYEQYF.